The 20 T cell receptor beta chains below come from one sample, sequenced in a study of control samples from healthy donors and cancer patients. Profiled with immunoSEQ multiplex PCR; TCRdb holds only in-frame clones, not every one. The sample has some 150,000 clones; about 93% are singletons. The sample was blood. These receptors all come from a man in his fifties in good health.

The rearrangement joins TRBV10-1 to TRBJ2-3, with D possibly matching TRBD2 (5 bases). Germline V gives CDR1 WNHNN, CDR2 SYGVQD (reference sequence). This CDR3 has 15 amino acids. Between the trimmed V and J ends, which lost 2 bases and 0 bases, there was a span of 9 bases. The CDR3: CASSEARASTDTQYF. The CDR3 DNA reads TGCGCCAGCAGTGAGGCGCGGGCTAGCACAGATACGCAGTATTTT.

The CDR3 DNA sequence: TGTGCCAGCTCGGCGGAGACAATCAGCTACGAGCAGTACTTC. Encoded protein: CASSAETISYEQYF. The J gene is TRBJ2-7, the V gene TRBV2, with D unclear. This CDR3 is built from 14 residues. Trimming shortened V by 8 bases and J by 3 bases, and 17 bases separated the two germline ends. CDR1 and CDR2 from the germline V gene are SNHLY and FYNNEI.

J is TRBJ2-3 and V is TRBV2; D not resolved. V gave up 1 base and J gave up 1 base, with 9 bases separating them. This CDR3 is built from 15 residues. In germline, CDR1 is SNHLY, CDR2 FYNNEI. CDR3 residues: CASSEGVLGTDTQYF. The DNA of the CDR3 is TGTGCCAGCAGTGAAGGGGTGCTCGGCACAGATACGCAGTATTTT.

The chain is built from TRBV6-5 and TRBJ2-5; unclear D gene. The V and J ends lost 7 bases and 1 base respectively, with 16 bases between them. This CDR3 has 15 amino acids. The V gene's germline CDR1 is MNHEY and CDR2 SVGAGI. The CDR3 coding sequence is TGTGCCAGCACCCGAGGTGGGGATCGCCAAGAGACCCAGTACTTC. Translating it yields CASTRGGDRQETQYF.

This rearrangement joins TRBV6-5 to TRBJ1-3, with D possibly matching TRBD1 (5 bases). The CDR3 spans 15 residues. CDR1 is MNHEY, CDR2 SVGAGI, per germline. The V and J ends lost 5 bases and 2 bases respectively, with 13 bases between them. The CDR3 region has the DNA TGTGCCAGCAGTCCTCTCGCGGGGGCTGGAAACACCATATATTTT. Residues: CASSPLAGAGNTIYF.

The chain joins TRBV2 to TRBJ2-7; 10 bases agree with TRBD2. The CDR3 has 14 amino acids. Germline CDR1 SNHLY, CDR2 FYNNEI. The V segment lost 7 bases and the J segment 5 bases; nucleotides outside the gene matches: 8. The CDR3 region is CASKPGLANDEQYF. CDR3 DNA: TGTGCCAGCAAACCGGGACTAGCGAACGACGAGCAGTACTTC.

This sequence joins TRBV18 and TRBJ2-1; D is tentatively TRBD1 or TRBD2 (6 bases each). Trimming left V 3 bases short and J 9 bases short, with 21 bases between. CDR3 length: 16 amino acids. The germline CDR1 and CDR2 sequences are KGHSH and LQKENI. DNA of the CDR3: TGTGCCAGCTCACCGACCGGGGGCGGGGTGTCGGGTGAGCAGTTCTTC. Protein sequence: CASSPTGGGVSGEQFF.

The chain carries TRBV4-1 and TRBJ1-5; D is possibly TRBD1 (6 bases). The CDR3 is 14 amino acids. V lost 4 bases and J 4 bases, leaving 11 bases between the germline ends. CDR1 MGHRA and CDR2 YSYEKL come from the germline V gene. The CDR3: CASSPRDINQPQHF. CDR3 sequence (DNA): TGCGCCAGCAGCCCCCGGGACATTAATCAGCCCCAGCATTTT.

The J gene is TRBJ2-5, the V gene TRBV28; 7 bases map to TRBD2. This CDR3 is built from 13 residues. The J segment lost 2 bases and the V segment lost 8 bases, leaving 5 bases of the junction unmatched. Germline values: CDR1 MDHEN, CDR2 SYDVKM. CDR3 nucleotide sequence: TGTGCCAGCCTAGCCGGGAGGCAAGAGACCCAGTACTTC. As protein: CASLAGRQETQYF.

V is TRBV6-6 and J is TRBJ2-7, with a possible D match to TRBD1 (6 bases). Germline lookup yields CDR1 MNHNY and CDR2 SVGAGI (reference sequence). The CDR3 sequence is 13 residues long. V lost 6 bases to trimming and J lost 6 bases, with 15 bases between them. The CDR3 nucleotides read TGTGCCAGCAGCGCGAATACAGGGTCCGAGCAGTACTTC. Protein sequence: CASSANTGSEQYF.

This chain connects TRBV7-3 to TRBJ2-1; 11 nucleotides line up with TRBD2. V gave up 4 bases and J gave up 5 bases; unmatched junction bases: 4. CDR3 length equals 15 residues. Germline V gene lookup returns CDR1 SGHTA and CDR2 FQGTGA. DNA for the CDR3: TGTGCCAGCAGCTCAACTAGCGGGAGTAACAATGAGCAGTTCTTC. This translates into CASSSTSGSNNEQFF.

The chain joins TRBV18 to TRBJ2-5; D gene ambiguous. The V gene's germline CDR1 is KGHSH and CDR2 LQKENI. CDR3 size: 13 residues. The germline V and J ends were trimmed by 3 bases and 5 bases, with 10 bases remaining between them. In DNA, the CDR3 is TGTGCCAGCTCACCGTGGGGTAGCGAGACCCAGTACTTC. Its translation: CASSPWGSETQYF.

This clone has more than one count but fewer than ten. Other nucleotide sequences from this sample produce the same CDR3. The gene calls are TRBV28 and TRBJ2-7; possibly TRBD2 for D (5 bases). The CDR3 is 13 amino acids. V was clipped by 3 bases and J by 3 bases, with 9 bases between them. The V gene's germline CDR1 is MDHEN and CDR2 SYDVKM. The CDR3 loop is CASSLGVHYEQYF. The CDR3 DNA reads TGTGCCAGCAGTTTGGGAGTTCACTACGAGCAGTACTTC.

The rearrangement joins TRBV9 to TRBJ2-2, with TRBD2 matching 9 bases. This CDR3 has 17 residues. The V gene's germline CDR1 is SGDLS and CDR2 YYNGEE. With 4 bases clipped from V and 1 base from J, the junction kept 8 bases outside the gene matches. The CDR3 DNA is TGTGCCAGCAGCCGCGGAGGGACTAGCAGGAACACCGGGGAGCTGTTTTTT. Its protein is CASSRGGTSRNTGELFF.

This chain uses TRBV15 with TRBJ1-2; D remains ambiguous. From germline, CDR1 is LNHNV and CDR2 YYDKDF (reference sequence). Trimming took off 0 bases at V and 8 bases at J, with 13 bases between the two ends. CDR3 length equals 14 residues. The CDR3 nucleotides are TGTGCCACCAGCAGAGATCAAGGCAGTTGGGGCTACACCTTC. This codes for CATSRDQGSWGYTF.

The rearrangement joins TRBV7-9 to TRBJ2-5, with 7 bases fitting TRBD2. Germline CDR1 reads SEHNR; CDR2 reads FQNEAQ (reference sequence). Trimming removed 5 bases from V and 3 bases from J; junction bases left unmatched: 9. CDR3 size: 15 residues. CDR3 DNA: TGTGCCAGCAGCCTGGGGACTACCCTCGAAGAGACCCAGTACTTC. It specifies CASSLGTTLEETQYF.

The rearrangement joins TRBV30 to TRBJ2-7; D not certain. V was cut by 3 bases and J by 0 bases, with 6 bases left in between. Germline CDR1 reads GTSNPN; CDR2 reads SVGIG (reference sequence). CDR3 length: 12 residues. CDR3 sequence reads: CAWRVDSYEQYF. CDR3 coding DNA: TGTGCCTGGAGGGTAGACTCCTACGAGCAGTACTTC.

This sequence joins TRBV27 and TRBJ1-4; D might be TRBD1 (6 bases). Germline CDR1 and CDR2: MNHEY and SMNVEV (reference sequence). The CDR3 covers 14 residues. The ends were cut back, 2 bases at V and 8 bases at J, with 12 bases in the middle. The CDR3 loop reads CASSLARGREKLFF. CDR3 DNA sequence: TGTGCCAGCAGTTTAGCCAGGGGAAGAGAAAAACTGTTTTTT.

V is TRBV6-5 and J is TRBJ1-6; no clear D gene. The CDR3 runs to 15 residues. Between the trimmed V and J ends, which lost 0 bases and 14 bases, there was a span of 17 bases. CDR1 is MNHEY and CDR2 is SVGAGI in the germline V gene. The CDR3 sequence is CASSYSKQMSSTLHF. The DNA of the CDR3 is TGTGCCAGCAGTTACTCGAAGCAGATGTCGAGCACCCTCCACTTT.

J is TRBJ2-1 and V is TRBV7-6; D is uncertain. V was clipped by 1 base and J by 1 base, with 14 bases between them. Germline values: CDR1 SGHVS, CDR2 FNYEAQ. The CDR3 is made up of 17 amino acids. The CDR3 DNA follows: TGTGCCAGCAGCTTAGAGGTCAACCGGGCGTCCTACAATGAGCAGTTCTTC. It is translated as CASSLEVNRASYNEQFF.